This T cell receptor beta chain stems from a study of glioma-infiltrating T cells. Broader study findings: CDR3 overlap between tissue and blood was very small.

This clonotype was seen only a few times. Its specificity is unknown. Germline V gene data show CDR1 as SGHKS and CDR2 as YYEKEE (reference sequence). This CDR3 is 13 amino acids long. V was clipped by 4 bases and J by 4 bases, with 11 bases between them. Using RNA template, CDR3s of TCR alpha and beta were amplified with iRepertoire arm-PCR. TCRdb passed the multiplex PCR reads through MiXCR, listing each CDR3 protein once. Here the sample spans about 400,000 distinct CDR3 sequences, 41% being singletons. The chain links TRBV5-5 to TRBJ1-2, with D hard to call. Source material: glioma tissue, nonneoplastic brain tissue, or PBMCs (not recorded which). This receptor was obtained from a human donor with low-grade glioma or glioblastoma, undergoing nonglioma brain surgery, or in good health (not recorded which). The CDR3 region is CASSQTVIYGYTF. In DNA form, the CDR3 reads TGTGCCAGCAGCCAAACAGTTATCTATGGCTACACCTTC. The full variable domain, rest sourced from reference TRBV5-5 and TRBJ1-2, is DAGVTQSPTHLIKTRGQQVTLRCSPISGHKSVSWYQQVLGQGPQFIFQYYEKEERGRGNFPDRFSARQFPNYSSELNVNALLLGDSALYLCASSQTVIYGYTFGSGTRLTVV.